The 23 T cell receptor beta chains below were found in one sample sequenced in a study of cytomegalovirus exposure and HLA in healthy donors. Researchers ran the PCR with 60 Vbeta and 13 Jbeta primers. The repertoire was sequenced with immunoSEQ multiplex PCR; TCRdb's copy has only in-frame clones and lacks some. Of 100,000 to 150,000 clones listed, about four fifths were seen once; the top ten hold 3.6%. The sample was PBMCs. The receptors were sampled from a woman between 40 and 50 years old in good health and CMV-seropositive.

The chain recombines TRBV10-2 with TRBJ1-3, with no clear D. The CDR3 is 15 residues long. Germline V gene data show CDR1 as WSHSY and CDR2 as SAAADI. V lost 0 bases and J 8 bases, leaving 14 bases between the germline ends. The CDR3 DNA sequence: TGCGCCAGCAGTGAGTCATCCGGGTTCGGCGACACCATATATTTT. Translated, it gives CASSESSGFGDTIYF.

V and J are TRBV10-2 and TRBJ1-1; D is undetermined. V was cut by 3 bases and J by 1 base, with 12 bases left in between. The CDR3 runs 15 residues. Germline CDR1 reads WSHSY; CDR2 reads SAAADI. The CDR3 protein is CASSDRGSGNTEAFF. The CDR3 DNA reads TGCGCCAGCAGTGATAGAGGAAGCGGGAACACTGAAGCTTTCTTT.

The chain joins TRBV9 to TRBJ2-7; 8 positions agree with TRBD2. Germline V lookup: CDR1 SGDLS, CDR2 YYNGEE. V lost 6 bases to trimming and J lost 6 bases; unmatched junction nucleotides: 11. The CDR3 extends over 14 amino acids. The CDR3 nucleotides are TGTGCCAGCAACAAAGGGACCAGCGGGGGCGAGCAGTACTTC. This codes for CASNKGTSGGEQYF.

This clone occurred once. This chain uses TRBV7-9 with TRBJ1-5, with no clear D. V lost 6 bases, J lost 5 bases, and 11 bases lay in between. CDR1 and CDR2 from the germline V gene are SEHNR and FQNEAQ (reference sequence). The CDR3 extends over 13 amino acids. Here the CDR3 reads CASSRDGDQPQHF. CDR3 sequence (DNA): TGTGCCAGCAGTAGAGACGGGGATCAGCCCCAGCATTTT. Filled out from reference TRBV7-9 and TRBJ1-5, the complete variable domain reads DTGVSQNPRHKITKRGQNVTFRCDPISEHNRLYWYRQTLGQGPEFLTYFQNEAQLEKSRLLSDRFSAERPKGSFSTLEIQRTEQGDSAMYLCASSRDGDQPQHFGDGTRLSIL.

The V and J genes are TRBV11-2 and TRBJ2-3, with D tentatively TRBD2 (5 bases). CDR1 and CDR2 (germline): SGHAT, FQNNGV. This CDR3 comprises 13 residues. The V end lost 7 bases, the J end lost 7 bases, and 15 bases lay between the germline ends. CDR3 DNA: TGTGCCAGCACCGACATGTGGAGGAATACGCAGTATTTT. Its translation is CASTDMWRNTQYF.

The CDR3 spells CASSWTGLYQETQYF. DNA for the CDR3: TGTGCCAGCAGCTGGACGGGACTATACCAAGAGACCCAGTACTTC. The chain is built from TRBV7-8 and TRBJ2-5; TRBD2 matches at 7 bases. The CDR3 is 15 amino acids. The V gene's germline CDR1 is SGHVS and CDR2 FQNEAQ. V lost 4 bases to trimming and J lost 0 bases; unmatched junction nucleotides: 5.

The chain joins TRBV18 to TRBJ2-2; D is possibly TRBD2 (5 bases). Per germline, CDR1 KGHSH and CDR2 LQKENI. The CDR3 totals 18 residues. The V and J ends lost 2 bases and 6 bases respectively, with 22 bases between them. Here the CDR3 reads CASSPDFPGRRRSGELFF. CDR3 in DNA: TGTGCCAGCTCACCAGATTTCCCCGGGCGGAGGAGGTCCGGGGAGCTGTTTTTT.

The chain has TRBV6-4 and TRBJ2-7, with 7 nucleotides matching TRBD1. This CDR3 contains 15 residues. Germline-derived CDR1 and CDR2 are MRHNA and SNTAGT. Trimming took 7 bases from V and 5 from J; bases not matched to a gene: 14. CDR3 bases: TGTGCCAGCACTCATGCCACAGGGGTCTGCGACGAGCAGTACTTC. Translation: CASTHATGVCDEQYF.

The rearrangement links TRBV28 to TRBJ2-5; D is unclear. The assigned J gene may be wrong: the sequence end matches TRBJ2-7 better. The CDR3 loop spans 13 amino acids. CDR1 and CDR2 (germline): MDHEN, SYDVKM. This CDR3 reads CASSSTDSYEQYF. The CDR3 DNA follows: TGTGCCAGCAGTTCGACTGATTCCTACGAGCAGTACTTC.

The chain is built from TRBV19 and TRBJ1-1; 9 nucleotides agree with TRBD1. Losses at the gene ends were 5 bases for V and 1 base for J; bases not matched to a gene: 8. The germline V gene has CDR1 LNHDA and CDR2 SQIVND (reference sequence). There are 16 residues in the CDR3. Here the CDR3 DNA reads TGTGCCAGTAGTCCGTGGGGGACAGGGAGGAACACTGAAGCTTTCTTT. Translating it yields CASSPWGTGRNTEAFF.

The chain carries TRBV5-4 and TRBJ1-1, with TRBD1 as a possible D gene (5 bases). The CDR3 extends over 15 amino acids. From germline, CDR1 is SGHNT and CDR2 YYREEE (reference sequence). V gave up 7 bases and J gave up 6 bases, with 22 bases separating them. The CDR3, as DNA: TGTGCCAGCGCCGGGGGGGAGGTATTAAGCTCTGAAGCTTTCTTT. It yields the protein CASAGGEVLSSEAFF.

V is TRBV5-1 and J is TRBJ2-2, with D perhaps matching TRBD1 (6 bases). This CDR3 has 16 residues. The V end was cut by 1 base, the J end by 0 bases, with 10 bases between. Germline V gene lookup returns CDR1 SGHRS and CDR2 YFSETQ. The CDR3 here is CASSLTRTANTGELFF. The DNA for the CDR3 is TGCGCCAGCAGCTTGACCCGGACAGCGAACACCGGGGAGCTGTTTTTT. The entire variable domain, with the rest obtained from reference TRBV5-1 and TRBJ2-2, is as follows: KAGVTQTPRYLIKTRGQQVTLSCSPISGHRSVSWYQQTPGQGLQFLFEYFSETQRNKGNFPGRFSGRQFSNSRSEMNVSTLELGDSALYLCASSLTRTANTGELFFGEGSRLTVL.

The rearrangement links TRBV6-1 to TRBJ2-7, with 7 bases aligning to TRBD1. V lost 9 bases, J lost 2 bases, and 7 bases stayed unmatched. The germline V gene has CDR1 MNHNS and CDR2 SASEGT. The CDR3 contains 13 residues. The CDR3 here is CASANRGPYEQYF. The CDR3 DNA sequence: TGTGCCAGTGCGAACAGGGGCCCCTACGAGCAGTACTTC.

The V call is TRBV6-5, the J call TRBJ2-7; tentatively, D is TRBD2 (5 bases). Germline CDR1 and CDR2: MNHEY and SVGAGI. This CDR3 spans 13 amino acids. V lost 5 bases and J 2 bases, leaving 10 bases between the germline ends. The CDR3 sequence: CASSPGLTYEQYF. The DNA of the CDR3 is TGTGCCAGCAGTCCCGGACTTACCTACGAGCAGTACTTC.

The chain uses TRBV5-1 and TRBJ2-1; possible D gene TRBD2, 5 bases. Deletions cut 2 bases from V and 5 bases from J, with 11 bases between. Germline values: CDR1 SGHRS, CDR2 YFSETQ. CDR3 length: 14 amino acids. This chain's CDR3 is CASSFIGADNEQFF. The CDR3 DNA reads TGCGCCAGCAGCTTTATCGGAGCGGACAATGAGCAGTTCTTC.

This chain connects TRBV4-1 to TRBJ1-5, with TRBD1 identical over 10 bases. Germline CDR1 MGHRA, CDR2 YSYEKL. The CDR3 loop spans 17 amino acids. V was pared by 0 bases and J by 5 bases, with 7 bases of the junction left unmatched. CDR3 loop: CASSQERDRGSYQPQHF. The CDR3 nucleotides read TGCGCCAGCAGCCAAGAAAGGGACAGGGGTAGTTATCAGCCCCAGCATTTT.

The chain employs TRBV9 and TRBJ2-1; D not resolved. CDR1 is SGDLS, CDR2 YYNGEE, per germline. The CDR3 covers 13 residues. V lost 0 bases and J 8 bases, leaving 9 bases between the germline ends. The CDR3: CASSVALEHEQFF. CDR3 DNA: TGTGCCAGCAGCGTAGCTCTTGAGCATGAGCAGTTCTTC. The entire variable domain, with the rest obtained from reference TRBV9 and TRBJ2-1, is as follows: DSGVTQTPKHLITATGQRVTLRCSPRSGDLSVYWYQQSLDQGLQFLIQYYNGEERAKGNILERFSAQQFPDLHSELNLSSLELGDSALYFCASSVALEHEQFFGPGTRLTVL.

The rearrangement joins TRBV18 to TRBJ2-1, with TRBD1 identical over 8 bases. CDR1 is KGHSH, CDR2 LQKENI, per germline. This CDR3 is 16 amino acids long. V trimming: 3 bases; J trimming: 7 bases; junction bases outside the gene matches: 11. In nucleotides, the CDR3 is TGTGCCAGCTCACCCCAGGACAGGGTCAAGGGTAATGAGCAGTTCTTC. It specifies CASSPQDRVKGNEQFF.

This clone has a handful of counts. Other DNA variants within this sample encode the same CDR3. This chain joins TRBV18 and TRBJ2-5; a weak D match, TRBD2 (6 bases). From germline, CDR1 is KGHSH and CDR2 LQKENI. This CDR3 spans 13 amino acids. V was shortened by 2 bases and J by 4 bases, with 8 bases between the two germline ends. For the CDR3, the DNA is TGTGCCAGCTCACCATCCGGGGGAGAGACCCAGTACTTC. Encoded protein: CASSPSGGETQYF.

This clone was seen a single time. This rearrangement joins TRBV7-9 to TRBJ1-2; TRBD1 is a possible D gene (6 bases). The V end was cut by 5 bases, the J end by 13 bases, with 17 bases between. CDR1 and CDR2 (germline): SEHNR, FQNEAQ (reference sequence). This CDR3 contains 12 residues. The CDR3 nucleotides are TGTGCCAGCAGCCCCCGCGAGGGGGTTTGCACCTTC. The encoded protein is CASSPREGVCTF.

The chain employs TRBV10-3 and TRBJ2-1, with 9 nucleotides matching TRBD2. J was trimmed by 4 bases and V by 5 bases; bases with no gene match: 6. The CDR3 has 15 amino acids. The germline CDR1 and CDR2 sequences are ENHRY and SYGVKD. The CDR3 loop is CAISHSGSQYNEQFF. The CDR3 nucleotides are TGTGCCATCAGTCATAGCGGGAGTCAGTACAATGAGCAGTTCTTC.

The V call is TRBV2, the J call TRBJ2-1; a possible D gene is TRBD2 (6 bases). The V gene's germline CDR1 is SNHLY and CDR2 FYNNEI. Trimming removed 9 bases from V and 7 bases from J, with 19 bases in between. The CDR3 has 14 amino acids. DNA for the CDR3: TGTGCCAGGAACCGGGAGCAGCGGAGAAATGAGCAGTTCTTC. It yields the protein CARNREQRRNEQFF.

The CDR3 coding sequence is TGTGCCAGCAGCTTACAGGGGGCCCTCAATGAGCAGTTCTTC. Encoded protein: CASSLQGALNEQFF. The genes are TRBV9 and TRBJ2-1, with 9 bases lining up with TRBD1. J was trimmed by 6 bases and V by 4 bases; bases with no gene match: 5. Germline V gives CDR1 SGDLS, CDR2 YYNGEE. This CDR3 region has 14 residues.